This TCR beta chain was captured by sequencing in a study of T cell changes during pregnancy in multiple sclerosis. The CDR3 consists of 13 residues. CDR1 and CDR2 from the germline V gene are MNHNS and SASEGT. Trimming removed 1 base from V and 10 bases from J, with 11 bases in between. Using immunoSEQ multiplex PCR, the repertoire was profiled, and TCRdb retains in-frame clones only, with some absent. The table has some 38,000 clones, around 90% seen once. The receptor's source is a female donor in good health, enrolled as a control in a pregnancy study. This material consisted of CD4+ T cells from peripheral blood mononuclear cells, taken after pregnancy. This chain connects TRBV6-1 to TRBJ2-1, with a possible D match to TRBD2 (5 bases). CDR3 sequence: CASSEVHQREQFF. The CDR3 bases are TGTGCCAGCAGTGAAGTTCACCAGCGGGAGCAGTTCTTC.